The 9 T cell receptor beta chains in this list originate from one sample, sequenced in a study of blood T cell repertoires in COVID-19. Profiling relied on immunoSEQ multiplex PCR, and the TCRdb table lists in-frame clones only, not all of them. This sample yields under 150,000 clones, of which approximately 88% are seen a single time; about 2.1% belongs to the top ten. Sequenced material: peripheral blood. These receptor sequences come from a man between 65 and 85 years old with active COVID-19.

The chain recombines TRBV28 with TRBJ1-5; D remains ambiguous. The germline V gene encodes CDR1 MDHEN and CDR2 SYDVKM. The CDR3 runs 12 residues. Trimming cost V 1 base and J 6 bases, with 4 bases left between them. CDR3 nucleotide sequence: TGTGCCAGCAGTTTATACGGTCAGCCCCAGCATTTT. This codes for CASSLYGQPQHF.

The V and J genes are TRBV5-1 and TRBJ2-1, with D perhaps matching TRBD2 (6 bases). The CDR3 extends over 14 amino acids. V shed 0 bases and J shed 7 bases, with 11 bases lying between them. CDR1 SGHRS and CDR2 YFSETQ come from the germline V gene. The CDR3 region has the DNA TGCGCCAGCAGCTTGGGGAGGGAAATAAATGAGCAGTTCTTC. This translates into CASSLGREINEQFF.

The chain has TRBV30 and TRBJ2-7, with 10 bases lining up with TRBD2. V lost 0 bases and J lost 2; bases outside the gene matches: 1. This CDR3 is built from 14 residues. Germline V gene sequence: CDR1 GTSNPN, CDR2 SVGIG (reference sequence). The CDR3 reads CAWSVLAGPYEQYF. CDR3 DNA sequence: TGTGCCTGGAGTGTACTAGCGGGACCCTACGAGCAGTACTTC.

This chain joins TRBV30 and TRBJ2-3, with TRBD2 identical over 13 bases. Germline CDR1 is GTSNPN and CDR2 is SVGIG (reference sequence). Trimming cost V 5 bases and J 8 bases; bases outside gene matches: 7. The CDR3 covers 14 residues. The CDR3 spells CAWQTSGGSGTQYF. As DNA, the CDR3 is TGTGCCTGGCAGACTAGCGGGGGGTCAGGTACGCAGTATTTT.

The rearrangement uses TRBV7-2 and TRBJ1-3, with a weak D call TRBD1 (5 bases). The germline V gene encodes CDR1 SGHTA and CDR2 FQGNSA. The CDR3 loop spans 14 amino acids. The V gene lost 3 bases and the J gene lost 10 bases, with 16 bases spanning the gap. CDR3 loop: CASSFKFKGQTIYF. For the CDR3, the DNA is TGTGCCAGCAGCTTCAAGTTCAAGGGGCAGACCATATATTTT. The full variable domain, with the rest looked up from reference TRBV7-2 and TRBJ1-3, is GAGVSQSPSNKVTEKGKDVELRCDPISGHTALYWYRQSLGQGLEFLIYFQGNSAPDKSGLPSDRFSAERTGGSVSTLTIQRTQQEDSAVYLCASSFKFKGQTIYFGEGSWLTVV.

This clone was detected a few times. The chain has TRBV27 and TRBJ2-7; 14 bases are a match to TRBD2. V trimming: 4 bases; J trimming: 6 bases; junction bases outside the gene matches: 5. CDR1 is MNHEY, CDR2 SMNVEV, per germline (reference sequence). CDR3 length equals 15 residues. CDR3 region: CASSSGTSGSFEQYF. The CDR3 coding sequence is TGTGCCAGCAGTTCGGGGACTAGCGGGAGTTTCGAGCAGTACTTC.

CDR3 region: CASSLMSRTGKNTEAFF. The CDR3 DNA reads as TGTGCCAGCAGTTTGATGAGCAGGACAGGGAAGAACACTGAAGCTTTCTTT. The chain couples TRBV28 to TRBJ1-1; 8 nucleotides align to TRBD1. CDR1 is MDHEN, CDR2 SYDVKM, per germline. After removal of 3 bases from V and 1 base from J, the junction contained 10 bases not matched to a gene. The CDR3 spans 17 residues. Based on the CDR3 plus reference TRBV28 and TRBJ1-1, the full variable domain is DVKVTQSSRYLVKRTGEKVFLECVQDMDHENMFWYRQDPGLGLRLIYFSYDVKMKEKGDIPEGYSVSREKKERFSLILESASTNQTSMYLCASSLMSRTGKNTEAFFGQGTRLTVV.

This rearrangement joins TRBV30 to TRBJ2-7, with TRBD1 matching over 7 bases. The CDR3 extends over 12 amino acids. Germline V CDR1 and CDR2: GTSNPN, SVGIG (reference sequence). V trimming: 8 bases; J trimming: 7 bases; junction bases outside the gene matches: 11. CDR3 DNA: TGTGCCCGTCAAGCAGGGGGAAGAGAGCAGTACTTC. Encoded protein: CARQAGGREQYF.

This sequence joins TRBV6-1 and TRBJ2-7; D possibly corresponds to TRBD1 (6 bases). V was cut by 1 base and J by 4 bases, with 14 bases left in between. Germline V gene lookup returns CDR1 MNHNS and CDR2 SASEGT. CDR3 length: 15 amino acids. The CDR3 loop reads CASSEEQGTKYEQYF. The CDR3 DNA is TGTGCCAGCAGTGAAGAACAGGGTACGAAATACGAGCAGTACTTC.